The 20 T cell receptor beta chains reported below all come from one sample, sequenced in a study of cytomegalovirus exposure and HLA in healthy donors. The method was immunoSEQ multiplex PCR; TCRdb's version includes in-frame clones alone and lacks a portion of them. Here the sample spans hundreds of thousands of clones, 90% being singletons. The sequenced material came from PBMCs. Receptors originate from a woman aged 25 to 39 in good health and CMV-seronegative.

The V call is TRBV5-1, the J call TRBJ1-1; D is unclear. Trimming stripped 0 bases from V and 5 bases from J, with 14 bases between. Germline V CDR1 and CDR2: SGHRS, YFSETQ. This CDR3 contains 15 residues. Here the CDR3 reads CASSLAEGPITEAFF. CDR3 bases: TGCGCCAGCAGCTTGGCCGAGGGCCCGATAACTGAAGCTTTCTTT.

V and J are TRBV7-2 and TRBJ2-7, with 7 bases lining up with TRBD2. Germline-derived CDR1 and CDR2 are SGHTA and FQGNSA. Trimming removed 0 bases from V and 2 bases from J; junction bases left unmatched: 7. The CDR3 consists of 16 residues. CDR3: CASSLARGSTPYEQYF. The CDR3 DNA sequence: TGTGCCAGCAGCTTAGCGCGGGGGTCCACCCCCTACGAGCAGTACTTC.

The gene calls are TRBV28 and TRBJ2-7; D gene uncertain. The CDR3 contains 12 residues. V shed 3 bases and J shed 5 bases, with 8 bases lying between them. Germline CDR1 MDHEN, CDR2 SYDVKM. The CDR3 DNA follows: TGTGCCAGCAGTTTGAATGACAACGAGCAGTACTTC. This translates into CASSLNDNEQYF.

The V gene is TRBV4-1, the J gene TRBJ2-1; tentatively, D is TRBD1 (6 bases). V was trimmed by 4 bases and J by 5 bases, leaving 9 bases between them. This CDR3 has 13 amino acids. The germline CDR1 and CDR2 sequences are MGHRA and YSYEKL. The CDR3 here is CASSLTGDNEQFF. The CDR3 DNA reads TGCGCCAGCAGCCTGACAGGTGACAATGAGCAGTTCTTC.

The V call is TRBV7-6, the J call TRBJ2-3, with D maybe TRBD2 (6 bases). V lost 1 base to trimming and J lost 2 bases, with 10 bases between them. The germline V gene has CDR1 SGHVS and CDR2 FNYEAQ. The CDR3 spans 15 residues. The CDR3 sequence is CASSLGTTLTDTQYF. The CDR3 DNA follows: TGTGCCAGCAGCTTAGGGACTACTCTCACAGATACGCAGTATTTT.

The chain recombines TRBV9 with TRBJ2-1; 9 nucleotides line up with TRBD2. Trimming at V came to 4 bases and at J to 14 bases, leaving 10 bases not matched to a gene. The CDR3 loop spans 13 amino acids. Per germline, CDR1 SGDLS and CDR2 YYNGEE. The chain's CDR3 is CASSHQGTSMKFF. CDR3 coding DNA: TGTGCCAGCAGCCACCAGGGGACTAGCATGAAGTTCTTC.

This chain uses TRBV28 with TRBJ1-5; no clear D. Germline lookup yields CDR1 MDHEN and CDR2 SYDVKM. Trimming removed 7 bases from V and 10 bases from J, with 26 bases in between. The CDR3 runs to 16 residues. CDR3: CASNKGLRLAYHPQHF. CDR3 DNA: TGTGCCAGCAATAAAGGATTACGGCTAGCCTACCACCCCCAGCATTTT.

This chain connects TRBV9 to TRBJ2-1; the D gene is possibly TRBD2 (6 bases). The CDR3 is 16 residues long. Germline assignment: CDR1 SGDLS and CDR2 YYNGEE. V was shortened by 0 bases and J by 6 bases, with 16 bases between the two germline ends. DNA of the CDR3: TGTGCCAGCAGCGTAGCTGGGGACTGGGCTGGCAATGAGCAGTTCTTC. It yields the protein CASSVAGDWAGNEQFF.

This rearrangement joins TRBV28 to TRBJ1-5; possibly TRBD1 for D (5 bases). Trimming shortened V by 8 bases and J by 2 bases, and 16 bases separated the two germline ends. CDR1 and CDR2 (germline): MDHEN, SYDVKM. CDR3 size: 15 residues. The CDR3 DNA sequence: TGTGCCAGCCTTTCGGGGGGTCTGGGCAATCAGCCCCAGCATTTT. It specifies CASLSGGLGNQPQHF.

This rearrangement joins TRBV15 to TRBJ2-7; 7 bases match TRBD1. There are 15 residues in the CDR3. The V gene end was trimmed by 0 bases and the J gene end by 4 bases; junction bases not matched to a gene: 6. CDR1 and CDR2 from the germline V gene are LNHNV and YYDKDF (reference sequence). CDR3 sequence: CATSRETDRAYEQYF. The CDR3 region has the DNA TGTGCCACCAGCAGAGAAACCGACAGGGCTTACGAGCAGTACTTC. Filled out from reference TRBV15 and TRBJ2-7, the complete variable domain reads DAMVIQNPRYQVTQFGKPVTLSCSQTLNHNVMYWYQQKSSQAPKLLFHYYDKDFNNEADTPDNFQSRRPNTSFCFLDIRSPGLGDTAMYLCATSRETDRAYEQYFGPGTRLTVT.

V and J are TRBV10-3 and TRBJ2-7; D is unresolved. Germline CDR1 is ENHRY and CDR2 is SYGVKD. There are 11 residues in the CDR3. Trimming took 1 base from V and 3 from J, leaving 1 base between them. CDR3: CAISEYYEQYF. CDR3 in DNA: TGTGCCATCAGTGAGTACTACGAGCAGTACTTC.

The chain recombines TRBV9 with TRBJ2-1; TRBD2 is a possible D gene (5 bases). CDR1 is SGDLS, CDR2 YYNGEE, per germline. This CDR3 spans 16 amino acids. Trimming removed 0 bases from V and 0 bases from J, with 10 bases in between. The CDR3 loop is CASSVGGGYSYNEQFF. The CDR3 nucleotides are TGTGCCAGCAGCGTAGGTGGCGGGTACTCCTACAATGAGCAGTTCTTC. The variable domain in full, with the rest retrieved from reference TRBV9 and TRBJ2-1, is DSGVTQTPKHLITATGQRVTLRCSPRSGDLSVYWYQQSLDQGLQFLIQYYNGEERAKGNILERFSAQQFPDLHSELNLSSLELGDSALYFCASSVGGGYSYNEQFFGPGTRLTVL.

The J gene is TRBJ2-5, the V gene TRBV9; 7 nucleotides line up with TRBD1. From germline, CDR1 is SGDLS and CDR2 YYNGEE. Germline trimming cut 3 bases from V and 2 bases from J; bases unmatched to any gene: 4. CDR3 length: 14 residues. The CDR3 protein is CASSAGTEQETQYF. The CDR3 DNA follows: TGTGCCAGCAGCGCGGGGACAGAACAAGAGACCCAGTACTTC.

The chain's CDR3 is CASSELVANTEAFF. The CDR3 region has the DNA TGTGCCAGCAGTGAACTCGTGGCGAACACTGAAGCTTTCTTT. The V gene is TRBV2, the J gene TRBJ1-1; D uncertain. V was shortened by 2 bases and J by 1 base, with 8 bases between the two germline ends. There are 14 residues in the CDR3. Germline loops: CDR1 SNHLY, CDR2 FYNNEI.

The chain uses TRBV7-8 and TRBJ1-1; D is ambiguous. Germline V gene sequence: CDR1 SGHVS, CDR2 FQNEAQ. The CDR3 is 13 amino acids. V dropped 3 bases and J dropped 1 base, with 6 bases sitting between them. This CDR3 is CASSFYRNTEAFF. The CDR3 DNA sequence: TGTGCCAGCAGCTTTTACAGGAACACTGAAGCTTTCTTT.

The chain is built from TRBV4-3 and TRBJ2-1; D call uncertain. Germline V gene lookup returns CDR1 LGHNA and CDR2 YSLEER. V lost 1 base to trimming and J lost 0 bases, with 10 bases between them. The CDR3 contains 16 residues. CDR3 region: CASSQVGAPSYNEQFF. CDR3 DNA sequence: TGCGCCAGCAGCCAAGTTGGAGCGCCCTCCTACAATGAGCAGTTCTTC.

This chain connects TRBV6-5 to TRBJ1-2; D not resolved. The V gene lost 0 bases and the J gene lost 7 bases, with 9 bases spanning the gap. The CDR3 contains 13 residues. CDR1 and CDR2 (germline): MNHEY, SVGAGI. The CDR3 loop is CASSYSMTAGYTF. The CDR3 DNA follows: TGTGCCAGCAGTTACTCGATGACCGCTGGCTACACCTTC.

This clone appeared once. The chain combines TRBV13 with TRBJ2-1; 8 bases fit TRBD1. The V gene end was trimmed by 0 bases and the J gene end by 3 bases; junction bases not matched to a gene: 7. This CDR3 spans 17 amino acids. The V gene's germline CDR1 is PRHDT and CDR2 FYEKMQ (reference sequence). CDR3 DNA: TGTGCCAGCAGCTTAGGGATAGACAGGGGCATCTACAATGAGCAGTTCTTC. Residues: CASSLGIDRGIYNEQFF.

The rearrangement uses TRBV18 and TRBJ2-1; 12 positions agree with TRBD1. Germline loops: CDR1 KGHSH, CDR2 LQKENI. V lost 2 bases and J lost 9; bases outside the gene matches: 2. This CDR3 has 14 residues. CDR3 sequence reads: CASSPGTGGTEQFF. In nucleotides, the CDR3 is TGTGCCAGCTCACCAGGGACAGGGGGCACTGAGCAGTTCTTC.

The gene calls are TRBV7-2 and TRBJ2-7; no definite D call. Trimming stripped 2 bases from V and 5 bases from J, with 10 bases between. The CDR3 contains 13 residues. Germline-derived CDR1 and CDR2 are SGHTA and FQGNSA. CDR3 DNA sequence: TGTGCCAGCAGCTTACAGGCTAGTGACGAGCAGTACTTC. Its translation: CASSLQASDEQYF.